The present TCR beta chain was sequenced within a study of control samples from healthy donors and cancer patients. The V gene lost 3 bases and the J gene lost 1 base, with 11 bases spanning the gap. The CDR3 has 15 amino acids. CDR1 is SGHKS, CDR2 YYEKEE, per germline (reference sequence). Generated by immunoSEQ multiplex PCR, the TCRdb table keeps only in-frame clones and is missing some. The data hold about 45,000 clones, with more than 85% observed a single time. The material sequenced was PBMCs. This TCR was sampled from a woman in her forties with head and neck cancer. The chain carries TRBV5-5 and TRBJ1-3; D gene ambiguous. Here the CDR3 reads CASSSVPGSGNTIYF. In DNA form, the CDR3 reads TGTGCCAGCAGCTCAGTGCCCGGTTCTGGAAACACCATATATTTT.